This TCR beta chain was captured in a study of cytotoxic CD8 clonotypes in ibrutinib-treated CLL. Study overall: Complete response was seen in 2 patients and partial in about 24; about 12 progressed and roughly 15 stayed remitted after a median around 64 months.

CDR1 and CDR2 (germline): SNHLY, FYNNEI. Trimming at V came to 9 bases and at J to 4 bases, leaving 5 bases not matched to a gene. This CDR3 comprises 12 residues. Profiled with immunoSEQ multiplex PCR; TCRdb holds only in-frame clones, not every one. The sample holds around 30,000 clones, roughly 57% seen once. Study-level results: Sustained-remission patients were sampled at one set of times and progressing patients at different ones. Public clonotypes were uncommon and contracted or stayed stable on treatment. Clonality was higher at ibrutinib response and returned toward baseline at progression.

To note about this clone: Its target is not known.

The chain couples TRBV2 to TRBJ1-2, with 7 nucleotides matching TRBD1. The material sequenced was PBMCs, taken before ibrutinib treatment. The receptor was derived from a human donor with chronic lymphocytic leukemia. CDR3 loop: CASQGGSYGYTF. CDR3 DNA: TGTGCCAGTCAGGGGGGTAGCTATGGCTACACCTTC.